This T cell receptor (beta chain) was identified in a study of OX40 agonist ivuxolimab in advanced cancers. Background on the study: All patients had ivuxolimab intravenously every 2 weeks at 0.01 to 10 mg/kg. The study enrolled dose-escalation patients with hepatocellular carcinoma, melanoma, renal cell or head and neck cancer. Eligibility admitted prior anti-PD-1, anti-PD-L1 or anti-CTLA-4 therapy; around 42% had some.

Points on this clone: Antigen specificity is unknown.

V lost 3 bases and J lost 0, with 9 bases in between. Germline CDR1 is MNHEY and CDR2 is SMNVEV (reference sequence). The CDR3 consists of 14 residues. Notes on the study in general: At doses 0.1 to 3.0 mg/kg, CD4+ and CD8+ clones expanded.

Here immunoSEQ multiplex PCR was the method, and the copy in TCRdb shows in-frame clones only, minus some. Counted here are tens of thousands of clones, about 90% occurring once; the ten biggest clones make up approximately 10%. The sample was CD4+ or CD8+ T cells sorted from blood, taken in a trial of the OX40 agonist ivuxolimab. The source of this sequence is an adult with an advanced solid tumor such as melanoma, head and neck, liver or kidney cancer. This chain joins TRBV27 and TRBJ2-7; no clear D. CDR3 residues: CASSLGWSSYEQYF. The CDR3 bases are TGTGCCAGCAGTTTGGGCTGGAGCTCCTACGAGCAGTACTTC.